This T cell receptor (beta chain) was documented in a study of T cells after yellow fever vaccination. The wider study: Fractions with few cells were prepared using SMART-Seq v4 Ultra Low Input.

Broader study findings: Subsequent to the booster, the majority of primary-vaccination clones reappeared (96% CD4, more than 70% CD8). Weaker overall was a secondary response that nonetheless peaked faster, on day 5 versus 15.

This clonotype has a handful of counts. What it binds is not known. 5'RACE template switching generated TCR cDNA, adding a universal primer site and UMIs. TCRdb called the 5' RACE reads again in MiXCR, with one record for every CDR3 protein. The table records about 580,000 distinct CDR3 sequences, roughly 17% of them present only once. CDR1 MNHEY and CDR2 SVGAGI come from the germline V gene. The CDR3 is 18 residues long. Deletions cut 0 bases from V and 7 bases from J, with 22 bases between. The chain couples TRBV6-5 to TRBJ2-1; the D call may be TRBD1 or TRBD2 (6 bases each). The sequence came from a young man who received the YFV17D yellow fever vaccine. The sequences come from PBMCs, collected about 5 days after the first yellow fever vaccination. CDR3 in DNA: TGTGCCAGCAGTTACTCGGGGGGCGGAGGATCCTCGATGAATGAGCAGTTCTTC. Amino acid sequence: CASSYSGGGGSSMNEQFF.